One sample yielded the 20 T cell receptor beta chains listed below, sequenced in a study of shared clonotypes between healthy human individuals. TCRdb keeps only in-frame clones here, not all; method: immunoSEQ multiplex PCR. The repertoire holds millions of clones, with 85% to 95% as singletons. Selected positively for CCR7 and CD45RO-negative, naive CD8 cells excluded terminally differentiated effector memory CD45RA+ cells. The sequenced sample consisted of naive CD8+ T cells from PBMCs. The receptors shown here come from a man aged 18-30 years in good health. Some clones in this sample may be carry-over from other donors' samples.

The chain employs TRBV28 and TRBJ1-6; D remains unclear. Trimming took 5 bases from V and 9 from J, leaving 11 bases between them. Germline CDR1 is MDHEN and CDR2 is SYDVKM. This CDR3 is built from 13 residues. CDR3 in amino acids: CASSILEGSPLHF. DNA for the CDR3: TGTGCCAGCAGTATCCTAGAAGGTTCACCCCTCCACTTT.

The CDR3 DNA is TGTGCCAGCAGCTTAGGACTAGGGGGTGGTGGGTCCTACAATGAGCAGTTCTTC. Its protein is CASSLGLGGGGSYNEQFF. V is TRBV11-2 and J is TRBJ2-1, with D tentatively TRBD1 or TRBD2 (6 bases each). CDR3 length equals 18 residues. Germline V CDR1 and CDR2: SGHAT, FQNNGV. V lost 1 base to trimming and J lost 1 base, with 17 bases between them.

This clone was observed a few times. The chain links TRBV19 to TRBJ1-1; D remains unclear. CDR3 length equals 15 residues. Trimming cost V 7 bases and J 3 bases, with 18 bases left between them. CDR1 is LNHDA and CDR2 is SQIVND in the germline V gene (reference sequence). The CDR3 DNA follows: TGTGCCAGTACCTCAACCCGTAAATGGGACACTGAAGCTTTCTTT. This encodes CASTSTRKWDTEAFF.

The rearrangement uses TRBV5-1 and TRBJ1-1, with no clear D. The CDR3 spans 14 residues. CDR1 is SGHRS, CDR2 YFSETQ, per germline. Trimming shortened V by 4 bases and J by 5 bases, and 15 bases separated the two germline ends. The CDR3 DNA sequence: TGCGCCAGCAGCCCCGCCGCCGGTGGGACTGAAGCTTTCTTT. Protein product: CASSPAAGGTEAFF. The full variable domain, rest sourced from reference TRBV5-1 and TRBJ1-1, is KAGVTQTPRYLIKTRGQQVTLSCSPISGHRSVSWYQQTPGQGLQFLFEYFSETQRNKGNFPGRFSGRQFSNSRSEMNVSTLELGDSALYLCASSPAAGGTEAFFGQGTRLTVV.

This clone has a single count. The rearrangement links TRBV5-1 to TRBJ2-3; 11 nucleotides match TRBD2. This CDR3 has 18 residues. V dropped 0 bases and J dropped 2; count of bases not matched to a gene: 8. CDR1 is SGHRS and CDR2 is YFSETQ in the germline V gene. The CDR3 region has the DNA TGCGCCAGCAGCTTGGCGCCTAGCGGGAGGTCTATCACAGATACGCAGTATTTT. Its protein is CASSLAPSGRSITDTQYF.

The gene calls are TRBV7-3 and TRBJ2-5; D may be TRBD2 (6 bases). V gave up 5 bases and J gave up 0 bases, with 10 bases separating them. Germline values: CDR1 SGHTA, CDR2 FQGTGA. The CDR3 runs 14 residues. CDR3 bases: TGTGCCAGCAGCCCATGGGGGGACCAAGAGACCCAGTACTTC. Translation: CASSPWGDQETQYF.

The genes are TRBV9 and TRBJ1-2, with a possible D match to TRBD1 (5 bases). Per the germline V gene, CDR1 is SGDLS and CDR2 is YYNGEE. The length of the CDR3 is 14 residues. Trimming took off 0 bases at V and 4 bases at J, with 10 bases between the two ends. CDR3: CASSVGGAGYGYTF. CDR3 coding DNA: TGTGCCAGCAGCGTAGGAGGGGCTGGCTATGGCTACACCTTC.

The J gene is TRBJ2-7, the V gene TRBV11-2; the match to TRBD1 covers 9 bases. Germline loops: CDR1 SGHAT, CDR2 FQNNGV. The length of the CDR3 is 15 residues. V dropped 4 bases and J dropped 1; count of bases not matched to a gene: 5. The chain's CDR3 is CASSWGTGTSYEQYF. Written as DNA, the CDR3 is TGTGCCAGCAGCTGGGGGACAGGGACATCCTACGAGCAGTACTTC. Complete variable domain (other parts from reference TRBV11-2 and TRBJ2-7): EAGVAQSPRYKIIEKRQSVAFWCNPISGHATLYWYQQILGQGPKLLIQFQNNGVVDDSQLPKDRFSAERLKGVDSTLKIQPAKLEDSAVYLCASSWGTGTSYEQYFGPGTRLTVT.

V is TRBV9 and J is TRBJ2-1, with D unclear. The V and J ends lost 4 bases and 2 bases respectively, with 16 bases between them. The germline CDR1 and CDR2 sequences are SGDLS and YYNGEE. The CDR3 loop spans 16 amino acids. In DNA form, the CDR3 reads TGTGCCAGCAGCCCACGTGGAGTGCCGACCTACAATGAGCAGTTCTTC. This sequence encodes CASSPRGVPTYNEQFF. Full variable domain (remainder filled in from reference TRBV9 and TRBJ2-1): DSGVTQTPKHLITATGQRVTLRCSPRSGDLSVYWYQQSLDQGLQFLIQYYNGEERAKGNILERFSAQQFPDLHSELNLSSLELGDSALYFCASSPRGVPTYNEQFFGPGTRLTVL.

This clone was recorded once. CDR3 bases: TGTGCCAGCGCGGTCTACGGGGGGTTCACAGATACGCAGTATTTT. Protein: CASAVYGGFTDTQYF. The chain has TRBV9 and TRBJ2-3; TRBD2 aligns across 7 bases. After removal of 7 bases from V and 2 bases from J, the junction contained 10 bases not matched to a gene. This CDR3 is built from 15 residues. Germline lookup yields CDR1 SGDLS and CDR2 YYNGEE.

In this sample, this clone turned up a few times. The chain combines TRBV7-9 with TRBJ1-1; 12 bases align to TRBD1. CDR1 SEHNR and CDR2 FQNEAQ come from the germline V gene (reference sequence). The V gene end was trimmed by 5 bases and the J gene end by 3 bases; junction bases not matched to a gene: 4. The length of the CDR3 is 15 residues. The CDR3 region is CASSRWDRGHTEAFF. The CDR3 bases are TGTGCCAGCAGCAGATGGGACAGGGGGCACACTGAAGCTTTCTTT.

The chain carries TRBV29-1 and TRBJ2-1; TRBD2 might be the D (6 bases). Per germline, CDR1 SQVTM and CDR2 ANQGSEA. This CDR3 contains 14 residues. V was pared by 7 bases and J by 2 bases, with 15 bases between. The CDR3 region has the DNA TGCAGCGCCCCCCTGAGCGGGCCCTACAATGAGCAGTTCTTC. Its translation is CSAPLSGPYNEQFF.

The rearrangement joins TRBV27 to TRBJ2-7; either TRBD1 or TRBD2 may supply D (6 bases each). Germline V gives CDR1 MNHEY, CDR2 SMNVEV (reference sequence). Trimming pared 7 bases from V and 5 bases from J, leaving 9 bases between. This CDR3 region has 11 residues. This CDR3 reads CASIGGNEQYF. The CDR3 DNA is TGTGCCAGCATAGGGGGGAACGAGCAGTACTTC.

This clone showed up just a few times. The sample holds other DNA sequences that translate to the same CDR3. This rearrangement joins TRBV9 to TRBJ1-4, with D perhaps matching TRBD1 (5 bases). Germline V gene lookup returns CDR1 SGDLS and CDR2 YYNGEE. There are 15 residues in the CDR3. Between the trimmed V and J ends, which lost 3 bases and 7 bases, there was a span of 16 bases. In nucleotides, the CDR3 is TGTGCCAGCAGCGCATCCGGGACGGGAGGTGAAAAACTGTTTTTT. Its translation: CASSASGTGGEKLFF.

Of note for this clone: Other DNA sequences of this sample code for an identical CDR3. This chain links TRBV11-2 with TRBJ2-7; no clear D gene. Germline CDR1 reads SGHAT; CDR2 reads FQNNGV. This CDR3 has 13 amino acids. Trimming took 1 base from V and 4 from J, leaving 8 bases between them. CDR3 coding DNA: TGTGCCAGCAGCTTAGCCTGGGGTTACGAGCAGTACTTC. Amino acid sequence: CASSLAWGYEQYF.

This clone showed up just once. This chain's CDR3 is CASSADGNQPQHF. CDR3 bases: TGTGCCAGCAGTGCCGACGGCAATCAGCCCCAGCATTTT. The genes are TRBV6-5 and TRBJ1-5; D ambiguous. This CDR3 has 13 amino acids. The germline V gene has CDR1 MNHEY and CDR2 SVGAGI. Trimming removed 5 bases from V and 2 bases from J, with 7 bases in between.

This chain uses TRBV4-1 with TRBJ2-1, with 11 nucleotides matching TRBD2. Germline V CDR1 and CDR2: MGHRA, YSYEKL. The trim removed 0 bases at V and 5 bases at J, leaving 12 bases unmatched. The CDR3 has 19 residues. The CDR3 here is CASSQDLTLAGVLNNEQFF. The CDR3 bases are TGCGCCAGCAGCCAAGATTTGACACTAGCGGGAGTCCTTAACAATGAGCAGTTCTTC.

This clone was observed once. Other DNA sequences in this specimen translate into the identical CDR3. As DNA, the CDR3 is TGTGCCAGTACCAAGAACACTGAAGCTTTCTTT. The encoded protein is CASTKNTEAFF. The chain links TRBV19 to TRBJ1-1; D remains unclear. This CDR3 region has 11 residues. V was clipped by 7 bases and J by 1 base, with 4 bases between them. Per the germline V gene, CDR1 is LNHDA and CDR2 is SQIVND (reference sequence).

This chain uses TRBV6-5 with TRBJ2-7, with D possibly matching TRBD1 (7 bases). V lost 0 bases, J lost 2 bases, and 14 bases lay in between. CDR1 is MNHEY, CDR2 SVGAGI, per germline. This CDR3 spans 16 amino acids. The CDR3 sequence: CASSYSPGGGTYEQYF. DNA for the CDR3: TGTGCCAGCAGTTACTCTCCAGGGGGAGGTACCTACGAGCAGTACTTC.

The chain links TRBV27 to TRBJ2-7; the match to TRBD2 covers 10 bases. Germline CDR1 and CDR2: MNHEY and SMNVEV (reference sequence). CDR3 length equals 16 residues. The V segment lost 1 base and the J segment 2 bases; nucleotides outside the gene matches: 5. In DNA form, the CDR3 reads TGTGCCAGCAGTTTATTCGCTAGCGGGGGTACCTACGAGCAGTACTTC. Its protein product is CASSLFASGGTYEQYF.